This TCR beta chain originates from a study of vaccination effects on CD4 cells after COVID-19. Data came from immunoSEQ multiplex PCR; TCRdb stores just in-frame clones and leaves some out. This table has almost 70,000 clones, about 67% appearing once. Before sequencing, viral peptide pools were used by the ViraFEST assay to expand antigen-specific CD4+ T cells. Once cultured for approximately eleven days, the cells underwent separation to obtain CD4+ T cells. Two-dose BNT162b2 or mRNA-1273 vaccination was given to participants. The CDR3 is made up of 14 amino acids. Trimming stripped 6 bases from V and 3 bases from J, with 15 bases between. Germline CDR1 reads ENHRY; CDR2 reads SYGVKD. As concerns this clone: Its specificity is unknown.

Sequencing used CD4+ T cells from PBMCs cultured with HCoV-229E spike peptides, obtained after COVID-19 vaccination. The clonotype was recovered from a human donor who received a COVID-19 vaccine. The gene calls are TRBV10-3 and TRBJ2-7, with D perhaps matching TRBD1 (6 bases). The CDR3 spells CAISDYLQGYEQYV. CDR3 coding DNA: TGTGCCATCAGCGATTACTTACAGGGCTACGAGCAGTACGTC.